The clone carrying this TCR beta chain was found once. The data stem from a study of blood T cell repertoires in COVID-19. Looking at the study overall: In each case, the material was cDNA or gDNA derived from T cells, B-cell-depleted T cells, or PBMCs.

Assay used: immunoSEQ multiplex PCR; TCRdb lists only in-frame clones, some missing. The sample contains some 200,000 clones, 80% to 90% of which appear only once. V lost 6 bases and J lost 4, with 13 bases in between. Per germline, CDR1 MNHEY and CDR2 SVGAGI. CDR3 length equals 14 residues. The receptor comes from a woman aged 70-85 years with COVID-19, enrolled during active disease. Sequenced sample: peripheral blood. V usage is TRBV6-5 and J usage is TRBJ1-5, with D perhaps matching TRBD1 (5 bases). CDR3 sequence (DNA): TGTGCCAGCAGGAGGTCACAGGAAAATCAGCCCCAGCATTTT. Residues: CASRRSQENQPQHF.